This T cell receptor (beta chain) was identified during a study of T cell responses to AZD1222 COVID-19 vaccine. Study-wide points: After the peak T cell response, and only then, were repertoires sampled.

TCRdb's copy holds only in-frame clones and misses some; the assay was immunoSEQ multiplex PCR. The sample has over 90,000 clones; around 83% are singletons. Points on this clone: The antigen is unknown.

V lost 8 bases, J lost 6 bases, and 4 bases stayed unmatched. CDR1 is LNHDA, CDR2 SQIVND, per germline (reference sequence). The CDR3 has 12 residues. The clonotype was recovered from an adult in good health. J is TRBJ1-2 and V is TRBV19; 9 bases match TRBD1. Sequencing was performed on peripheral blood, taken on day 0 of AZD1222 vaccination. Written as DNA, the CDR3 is TGTGCCAGTCGGGGACAGGGCCATGGCTACACCTTC. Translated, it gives CASRGQGHGYTF.